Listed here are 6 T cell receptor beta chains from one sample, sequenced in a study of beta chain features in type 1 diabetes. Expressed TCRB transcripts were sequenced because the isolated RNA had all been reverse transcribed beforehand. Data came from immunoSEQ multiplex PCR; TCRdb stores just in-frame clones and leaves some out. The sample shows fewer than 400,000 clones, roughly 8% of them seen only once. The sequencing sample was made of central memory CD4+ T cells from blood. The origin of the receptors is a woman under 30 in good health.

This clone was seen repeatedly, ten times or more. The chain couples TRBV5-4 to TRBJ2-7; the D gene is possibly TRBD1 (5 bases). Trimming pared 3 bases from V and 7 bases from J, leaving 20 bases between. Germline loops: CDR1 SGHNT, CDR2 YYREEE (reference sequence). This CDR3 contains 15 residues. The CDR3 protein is CASSWGISSLGEQYF. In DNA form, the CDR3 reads TGTGCCAGCAGCTGGGGCATTTCCTCCTTAGGGGAGCAGTACTTC.

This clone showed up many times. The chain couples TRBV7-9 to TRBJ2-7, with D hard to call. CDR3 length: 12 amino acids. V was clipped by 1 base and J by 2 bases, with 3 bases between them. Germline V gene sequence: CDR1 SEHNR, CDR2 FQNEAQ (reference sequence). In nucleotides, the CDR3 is TGTGCCAGCAGCTTAGGGGCCTACGAGCAGTACTTC. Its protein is CASSLGAYEQYF.

The CDR3 DNA is TGTGCCAGTGAGGAAAGTGGGAGAAACATTCAGTACTTC. This sequence encodes CASEESGRNIQYF. The chain has TRBV19 and TRBJ2-4; perhaps TRBD2 as D (5 bases). Germline values: CDR1 LNHDA, CDR2 SQIVND (reference sequence). The V end was cut by 8 bases, the J end by 6 bases, with 14 bases between. The CDR3 contains 13 residues.

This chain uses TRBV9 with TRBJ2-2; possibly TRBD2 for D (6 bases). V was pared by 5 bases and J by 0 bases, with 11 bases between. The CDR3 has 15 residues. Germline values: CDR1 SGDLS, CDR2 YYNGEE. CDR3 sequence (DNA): TGTGCCAGCAGGGTATCGGGGGCGAACACCGGGGAGCTGTTTTTT. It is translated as CASRVSGANTGELFF.

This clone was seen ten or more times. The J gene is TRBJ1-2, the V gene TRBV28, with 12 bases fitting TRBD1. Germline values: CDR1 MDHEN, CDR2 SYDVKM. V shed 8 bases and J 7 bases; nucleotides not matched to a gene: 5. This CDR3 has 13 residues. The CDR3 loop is CASRDRGLSGYTF. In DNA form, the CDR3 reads TGTGCCAGCCGGGACAGGGGGCTGTCTGGCTACACCTTC.

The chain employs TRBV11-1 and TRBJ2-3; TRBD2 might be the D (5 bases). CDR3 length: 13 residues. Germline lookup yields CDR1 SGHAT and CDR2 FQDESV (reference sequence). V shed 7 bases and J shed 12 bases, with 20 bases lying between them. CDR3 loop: CASTDRERFFQYF. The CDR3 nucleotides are TGTGCCAGCACCGATAGGGAGCGCTTCTTCCAGTATTTT.